Described below is a single T cell receptor beta chain sequence and its context. The target antigen is unknown. V lost 7 bases and J lost 2; bases outside the gene matches: 4. The CDR3 consists of 13 residues. CDR1 and CDR2 from the germline V gene are SNHLY and FYNNEI. This entry is derived from a study of cytomegalovirus exposure and HLA in healthy donors. Data came from immunoSEQ multiplex PCR; TCRdb stores just in-frame clones and leaves some out. The sample carries fewer than 250,000 clones, approximately 87% recorded once. Study outcomes and limitations: Cytomegalovirus status was reportedly diagnosed by the classifier with high specificity and sensitivity.

The receptor's source is a man aged 18 to 29 in good health and CMV-seronegative. The sample taken for sequencing was PBMCs. This chain uses TRBV2 with TRBJ1-1; 7 bases align to TRBD1. The CDR3 coding sequence is TGTGCCAGCAAACAGGGGTTTAACACTGAAGCTTTCTTT. It codes for CASKQGFNTEAFF.